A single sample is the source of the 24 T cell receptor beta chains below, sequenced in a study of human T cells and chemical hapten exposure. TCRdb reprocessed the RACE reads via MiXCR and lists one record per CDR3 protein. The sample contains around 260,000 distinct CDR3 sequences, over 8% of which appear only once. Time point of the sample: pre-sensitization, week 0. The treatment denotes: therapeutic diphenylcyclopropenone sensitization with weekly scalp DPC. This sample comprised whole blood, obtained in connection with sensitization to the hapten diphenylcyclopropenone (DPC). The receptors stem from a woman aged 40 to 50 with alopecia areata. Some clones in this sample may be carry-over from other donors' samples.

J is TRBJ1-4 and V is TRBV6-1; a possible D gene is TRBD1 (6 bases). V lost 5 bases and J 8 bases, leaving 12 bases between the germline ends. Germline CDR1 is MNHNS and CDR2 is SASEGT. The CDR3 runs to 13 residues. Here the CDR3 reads CASSKRDTEKLFF. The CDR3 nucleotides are TGTGCCAGCAGTAAACGGGACACGGAAAAACTGTTTTTT.

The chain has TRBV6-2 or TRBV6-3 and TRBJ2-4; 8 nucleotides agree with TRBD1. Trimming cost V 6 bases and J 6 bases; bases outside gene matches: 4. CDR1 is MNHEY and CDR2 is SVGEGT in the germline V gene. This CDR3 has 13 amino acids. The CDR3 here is CASRLDRGNIQYF. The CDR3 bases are TGTGCCAGCAGACTTGACAGGGGAAACATTCAGTACTTC.

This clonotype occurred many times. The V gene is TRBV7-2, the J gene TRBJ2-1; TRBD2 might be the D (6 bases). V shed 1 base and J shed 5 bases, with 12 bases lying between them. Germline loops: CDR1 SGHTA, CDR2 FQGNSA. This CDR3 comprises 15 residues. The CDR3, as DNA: TGTGCCAGCAGCTTAGACGGGGGACCTAACAATGAGCAGTTCTTC. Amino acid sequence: CASSLDGGPNNEQFF.

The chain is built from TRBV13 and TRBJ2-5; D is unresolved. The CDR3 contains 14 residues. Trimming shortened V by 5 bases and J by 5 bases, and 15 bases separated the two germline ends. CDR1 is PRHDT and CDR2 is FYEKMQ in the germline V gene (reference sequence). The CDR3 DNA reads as TGTGCCAGCAGCACCCGGCCTGAGGAGGAGACCCAGTACTTC. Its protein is CASSTRPEEETQYF.

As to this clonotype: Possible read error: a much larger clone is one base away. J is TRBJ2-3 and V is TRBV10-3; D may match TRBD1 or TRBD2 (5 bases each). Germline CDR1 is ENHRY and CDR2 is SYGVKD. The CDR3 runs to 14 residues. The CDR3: CVMQQVAGAHTQYF. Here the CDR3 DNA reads TGTGTCATGCAACAGGTTGCGGGTGCCCATACGCAGTATTTT.

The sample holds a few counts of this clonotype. This CDR3 reads CASSADRTPGNTIYF. CDR3 nucleotide sequence: TGCGCCAGCAGCGCCGACAGGACTCCAGGAAACACCATATATTTT. The V call is TRBV5-1, the J call TRBJ1-3, with TRBD1 as a possible D gene (6 bases). This CDR3 spans 15 amino acids. Germline lookup yields CDR1 SGHRS and CDR2 YFSETQ. Trimming removed 4 bases from V and 4 bases from J, with 15 bases in between.

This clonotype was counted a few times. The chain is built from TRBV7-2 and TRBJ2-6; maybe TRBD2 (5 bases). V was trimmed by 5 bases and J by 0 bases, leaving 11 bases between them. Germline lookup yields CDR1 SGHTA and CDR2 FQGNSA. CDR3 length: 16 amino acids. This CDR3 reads CASSQTAGSGANVLTF. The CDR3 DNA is TGTGCCAGCAGCCAGACGGCGGGCTCTGGGGCCAACGTCCTGACTTTC.

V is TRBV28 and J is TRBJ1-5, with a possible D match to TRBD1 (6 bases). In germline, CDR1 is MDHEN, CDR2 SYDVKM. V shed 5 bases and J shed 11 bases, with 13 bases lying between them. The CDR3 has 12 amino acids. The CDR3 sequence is CASSRDTVTQHF. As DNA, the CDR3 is TGTGCCAGCAGTCGGGACACTGTGACCCAGCATTTT.

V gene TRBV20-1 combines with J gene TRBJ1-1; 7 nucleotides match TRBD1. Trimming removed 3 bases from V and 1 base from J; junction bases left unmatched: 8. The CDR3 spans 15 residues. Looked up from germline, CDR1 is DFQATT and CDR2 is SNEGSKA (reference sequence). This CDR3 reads CSARATGTENTEAFF. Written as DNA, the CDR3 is TGCAGTGCTAGGGCTACCGGGACAGAGAACACTGAAGCTTTCTTT.

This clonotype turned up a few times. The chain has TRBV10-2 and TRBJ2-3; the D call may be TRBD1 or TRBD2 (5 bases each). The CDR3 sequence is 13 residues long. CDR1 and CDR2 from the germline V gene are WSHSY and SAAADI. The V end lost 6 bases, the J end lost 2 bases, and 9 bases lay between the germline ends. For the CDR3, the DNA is TGCGCCAGCAGGGGGGACCCCACAGATACGCAGTATTTT. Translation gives CASRGDPTDTQYF.

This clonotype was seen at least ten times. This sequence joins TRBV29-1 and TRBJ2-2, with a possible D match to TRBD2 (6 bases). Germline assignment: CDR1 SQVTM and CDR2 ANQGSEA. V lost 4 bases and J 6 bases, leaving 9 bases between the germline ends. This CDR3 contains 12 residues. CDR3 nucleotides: TGCAGCGTTGGGCGGGGACCCGGGGAGCTGTTTTTT. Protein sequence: CSVGRGPGELFF.

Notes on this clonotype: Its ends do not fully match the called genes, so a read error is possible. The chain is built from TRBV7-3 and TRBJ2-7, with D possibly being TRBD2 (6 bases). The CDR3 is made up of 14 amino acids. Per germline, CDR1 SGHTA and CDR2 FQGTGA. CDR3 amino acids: CASSLGGVPYEHYF. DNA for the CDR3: TGTGCCAGCAGCCTCGGCGGGGTACCCTACGAGCATTACTTC.

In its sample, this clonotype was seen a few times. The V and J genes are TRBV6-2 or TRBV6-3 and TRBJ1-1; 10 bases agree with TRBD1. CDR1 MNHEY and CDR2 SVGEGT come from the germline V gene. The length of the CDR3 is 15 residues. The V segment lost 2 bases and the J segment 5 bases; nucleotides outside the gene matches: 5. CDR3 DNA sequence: TGTGCCAGCAGTTACCCGGGACAGGGGCGGACTGAAGCTTTCTTT. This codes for CASSYPGQGRTEAFF.

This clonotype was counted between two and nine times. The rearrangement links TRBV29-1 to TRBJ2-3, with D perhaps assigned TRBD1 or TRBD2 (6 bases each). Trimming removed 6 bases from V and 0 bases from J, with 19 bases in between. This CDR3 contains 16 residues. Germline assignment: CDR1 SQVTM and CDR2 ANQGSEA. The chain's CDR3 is CSVAGGGLGSTDTQYF. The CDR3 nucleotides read TGCAGCGTGGCTGGAGGGGGACTTGGAAGCACAGATACGCAGTATTTT.

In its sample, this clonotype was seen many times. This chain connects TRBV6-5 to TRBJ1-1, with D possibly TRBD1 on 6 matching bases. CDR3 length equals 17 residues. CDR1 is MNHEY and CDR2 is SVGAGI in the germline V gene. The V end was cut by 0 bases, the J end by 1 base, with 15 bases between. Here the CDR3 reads CASSYSIPGTPNTEAFF. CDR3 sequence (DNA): TGTGCCAGCAGTTACTCGATACCCGGGACACCGAACACTGAAGCTTTCTTT.

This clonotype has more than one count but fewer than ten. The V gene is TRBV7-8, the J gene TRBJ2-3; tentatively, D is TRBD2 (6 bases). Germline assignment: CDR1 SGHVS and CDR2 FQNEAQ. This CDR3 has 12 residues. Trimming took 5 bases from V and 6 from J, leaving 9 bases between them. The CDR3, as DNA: TGTGCCAGCAGCCAACGGGGGGATACGCAGTATTTT. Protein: CASSQRGDTQYF.

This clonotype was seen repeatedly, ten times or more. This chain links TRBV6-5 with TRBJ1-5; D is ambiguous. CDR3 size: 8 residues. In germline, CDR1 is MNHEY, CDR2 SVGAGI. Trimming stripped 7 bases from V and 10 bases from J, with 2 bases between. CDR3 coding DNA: TGTGCCAGCAAACCCCAGCATTTT. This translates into CASKPQHF.

In nucleotides, the CDR3 is TGTGCCAGCAGCTTACTGGCAGGCCTCAATGAAAAACTGTTTTTT. It is translated as CASSLLAGLNEKLFF. The genes are TRBV7-9 and TRBJ1-4; no clear D. The CDR3 runs to 15 residues. Germline assignment: CDR1 SEHNR and CDR2 FQNEAQ (reference sequence). Trimming took 2 bases from V and 5 from J, leaving 12 bases between them.

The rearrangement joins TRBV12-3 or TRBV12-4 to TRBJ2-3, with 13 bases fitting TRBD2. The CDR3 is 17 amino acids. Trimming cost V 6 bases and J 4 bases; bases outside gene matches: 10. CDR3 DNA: TGTGCCAGCAGCCCCGGGACTAGCGGGGCGGCGGCAGATACGCAGTATTTT. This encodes CASSPGTSGAAADTQYF.

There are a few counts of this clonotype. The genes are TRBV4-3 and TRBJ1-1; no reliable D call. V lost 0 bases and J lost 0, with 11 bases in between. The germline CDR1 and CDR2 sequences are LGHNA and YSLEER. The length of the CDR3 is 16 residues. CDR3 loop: CASSQDRATVNTEAFF. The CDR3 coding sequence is TGCGCCAGCAGCCAAGATCGCGCAACAGTGAACACTGAAGCTTTCTTT.

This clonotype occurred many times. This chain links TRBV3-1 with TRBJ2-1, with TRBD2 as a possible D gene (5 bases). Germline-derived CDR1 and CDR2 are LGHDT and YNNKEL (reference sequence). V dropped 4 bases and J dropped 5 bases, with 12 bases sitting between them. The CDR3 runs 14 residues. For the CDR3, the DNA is TGTGCCAGCAGCCCCGGACTGCAAAACAATGAGCAGTTCTTC. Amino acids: CASSPGLQNNEQFF.

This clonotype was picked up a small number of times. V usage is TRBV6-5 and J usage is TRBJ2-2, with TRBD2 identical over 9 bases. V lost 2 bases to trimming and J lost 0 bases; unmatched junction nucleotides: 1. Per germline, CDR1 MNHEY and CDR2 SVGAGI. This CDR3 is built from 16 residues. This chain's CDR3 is CASSYPSGTNTGELFF. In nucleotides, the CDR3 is TGTGCCAGCAGTTACCCTAGCGGGACGAACACCGGGGAGCTGTTTTTT.

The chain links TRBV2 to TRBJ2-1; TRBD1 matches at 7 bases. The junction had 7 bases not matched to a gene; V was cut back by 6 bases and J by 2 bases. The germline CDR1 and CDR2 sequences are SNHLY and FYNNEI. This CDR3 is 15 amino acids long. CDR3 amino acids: CASRTGQGAYNEQFF. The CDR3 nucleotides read TGTGCCAGCAGGACGGGGCAGGGGGCCTACAATGAGCAGTTCTTC.

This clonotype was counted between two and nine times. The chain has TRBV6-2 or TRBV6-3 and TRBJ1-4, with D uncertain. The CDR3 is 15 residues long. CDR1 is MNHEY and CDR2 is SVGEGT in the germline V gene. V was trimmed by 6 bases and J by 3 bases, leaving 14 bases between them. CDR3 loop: CASRIAAAANEKLFF. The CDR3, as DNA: TGTGCCAGCAGAATCGCAGCGGCGGCTAATGAAAAACTGTTTTTT.